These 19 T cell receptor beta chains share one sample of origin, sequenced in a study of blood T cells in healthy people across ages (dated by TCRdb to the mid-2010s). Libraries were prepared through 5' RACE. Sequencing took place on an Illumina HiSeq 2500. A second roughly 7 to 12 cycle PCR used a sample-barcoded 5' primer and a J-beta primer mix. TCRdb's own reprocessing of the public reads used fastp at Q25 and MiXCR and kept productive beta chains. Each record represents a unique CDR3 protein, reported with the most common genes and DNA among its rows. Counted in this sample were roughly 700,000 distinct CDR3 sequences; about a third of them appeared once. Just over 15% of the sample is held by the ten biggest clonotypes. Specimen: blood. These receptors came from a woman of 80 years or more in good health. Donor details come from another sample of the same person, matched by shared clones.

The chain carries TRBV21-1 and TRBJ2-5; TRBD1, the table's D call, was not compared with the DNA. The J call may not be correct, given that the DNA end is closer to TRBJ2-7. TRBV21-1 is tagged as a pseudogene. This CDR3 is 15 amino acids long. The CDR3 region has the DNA TGTGCCAGCAGCAAAGGTGGGGCAGGAGATTACGAGCAGTACTTC. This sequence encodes CASSKGGAGDYEQYF.

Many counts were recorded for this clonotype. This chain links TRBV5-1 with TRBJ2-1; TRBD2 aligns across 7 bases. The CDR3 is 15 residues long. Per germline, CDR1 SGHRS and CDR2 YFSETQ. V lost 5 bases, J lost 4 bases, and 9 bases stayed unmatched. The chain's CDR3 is CASSSAGTTYNEQFF. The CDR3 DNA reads TGCGCCAGCAGTTCAGCCGGGACTACATACAATGAGCAGTTCTTC. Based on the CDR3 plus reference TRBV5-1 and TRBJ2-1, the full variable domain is KAGVTQTPRYLIKTRGQQVTLSCSPISGHRSVSWYQQTPGQGLQFLFEYFSETQRNKGNFPGRFSGRQFSNSRSEMNVSTLELGDSALYLCASSSAGTTYNEQFFGPGTRLTVL.

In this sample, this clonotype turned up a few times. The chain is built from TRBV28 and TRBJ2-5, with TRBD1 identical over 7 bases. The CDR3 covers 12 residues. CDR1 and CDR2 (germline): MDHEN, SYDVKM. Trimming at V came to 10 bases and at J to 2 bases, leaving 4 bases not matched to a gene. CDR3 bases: TGTGCCATCTTGGACAGGCAAGAGACCCAGTACTTC. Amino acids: CAILDRQETQYF.

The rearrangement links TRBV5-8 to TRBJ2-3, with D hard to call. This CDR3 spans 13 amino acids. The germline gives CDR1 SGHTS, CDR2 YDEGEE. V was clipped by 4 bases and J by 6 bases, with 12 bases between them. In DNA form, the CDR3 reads TGTGCCAGCAGCAGGCCTGGATGGGATACGCAGTATTTT. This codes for CASSRPGWDTQYF.

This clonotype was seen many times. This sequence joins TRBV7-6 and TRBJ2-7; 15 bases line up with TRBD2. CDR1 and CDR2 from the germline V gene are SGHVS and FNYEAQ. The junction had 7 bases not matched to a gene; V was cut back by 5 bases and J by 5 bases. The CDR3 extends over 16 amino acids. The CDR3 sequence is CASSPWTSGGADEQYF. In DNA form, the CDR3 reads TGTGCCAGCAGCCCCTGGACTAGCGGGGGGGCGGACGAGCAGTACTTC.

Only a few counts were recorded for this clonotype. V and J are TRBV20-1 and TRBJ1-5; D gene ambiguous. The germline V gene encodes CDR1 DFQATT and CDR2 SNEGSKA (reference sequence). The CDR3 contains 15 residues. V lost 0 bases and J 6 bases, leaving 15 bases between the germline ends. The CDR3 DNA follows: TGCAGTGCTAGAGATGTGTTACGGGGAAGTCAGCCCCAGCATTTT. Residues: CSARDVLRGSQPQHF.

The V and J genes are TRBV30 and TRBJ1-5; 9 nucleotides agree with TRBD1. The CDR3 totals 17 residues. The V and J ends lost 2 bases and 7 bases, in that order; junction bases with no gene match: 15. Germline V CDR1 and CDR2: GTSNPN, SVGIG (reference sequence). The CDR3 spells CAWSRIGQGIVGQPQHF. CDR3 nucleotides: TGTGCCTGGAGTCGAATCGGACAGGGGATCGTAGGACAGCCCCAGCATTTT.

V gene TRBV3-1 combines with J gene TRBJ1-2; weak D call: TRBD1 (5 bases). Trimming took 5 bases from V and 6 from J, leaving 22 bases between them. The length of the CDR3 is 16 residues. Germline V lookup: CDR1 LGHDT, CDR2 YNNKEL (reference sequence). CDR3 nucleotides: TGTGCCAGCAGCTCTAATGGGGCAGGGAAGAGGGATGGCTACACCTTC. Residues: CASSSNGAGKRDGYTF.

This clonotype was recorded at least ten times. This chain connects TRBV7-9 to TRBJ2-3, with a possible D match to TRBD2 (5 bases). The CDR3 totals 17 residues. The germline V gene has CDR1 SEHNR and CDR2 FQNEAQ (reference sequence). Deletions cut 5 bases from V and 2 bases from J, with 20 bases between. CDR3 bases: TGTGCCAGCAGCCGTGGTGGCTTGACTACCTACACAGATACGCAGTATTTT. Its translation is CASSRGGLTTYTDTQYF.

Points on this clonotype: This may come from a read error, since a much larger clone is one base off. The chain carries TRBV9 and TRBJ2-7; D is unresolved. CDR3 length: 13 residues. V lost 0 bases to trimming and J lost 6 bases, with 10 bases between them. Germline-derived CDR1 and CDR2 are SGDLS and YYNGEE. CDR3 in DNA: TGTGCCAGCAGCGTAGAGATTGGATCCGAGCAGTACTTC. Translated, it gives CASSVEIGSEQYF.

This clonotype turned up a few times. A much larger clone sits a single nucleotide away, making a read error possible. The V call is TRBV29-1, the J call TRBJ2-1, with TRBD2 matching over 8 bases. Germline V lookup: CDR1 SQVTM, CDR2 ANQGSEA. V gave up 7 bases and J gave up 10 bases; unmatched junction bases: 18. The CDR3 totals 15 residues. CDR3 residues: CSADREGGFCGEQFF. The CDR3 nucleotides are TGCAGCGCCGACCGGGAGGGGGGGTTTTGCGGGGAGCAGTTCTTC.

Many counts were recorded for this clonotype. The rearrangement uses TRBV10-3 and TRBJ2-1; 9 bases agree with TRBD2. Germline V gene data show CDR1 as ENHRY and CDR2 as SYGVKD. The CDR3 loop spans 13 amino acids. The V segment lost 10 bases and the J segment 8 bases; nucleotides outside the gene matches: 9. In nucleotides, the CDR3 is TGTGCCACCGGCGGGGGGGCTTATTATGAGCAGTTCTTC. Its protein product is CATGGGAYYEQFF.

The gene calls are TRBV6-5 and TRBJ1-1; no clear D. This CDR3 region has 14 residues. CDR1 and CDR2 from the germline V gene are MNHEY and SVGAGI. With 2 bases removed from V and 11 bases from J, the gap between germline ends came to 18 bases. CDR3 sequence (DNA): TGTGCCAGCAGTTACGGTCGGCCAAATTCCGCGGCTTTCTTT. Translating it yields CASSYGRPNSAAFF.

The CDR3 region is CSARDPGVGVNEQHF. CDR3 DNA sequence: TGCAGTGCTAGAGATCCAGGGGTCGGCGTCAATGAGCAGCATTTT. This chain joins TRBV20-1 and TRBJ1-5; possibly TRBD1 for D (6 bases). The germline V and J ends were trimmed by 0 bases and 13 bases, with 22 bases remaining between them. Germline CDR1 is DFQATT and CDR2 is SNEGSKA (reference sequence). The CDR3 is 15 residues long.

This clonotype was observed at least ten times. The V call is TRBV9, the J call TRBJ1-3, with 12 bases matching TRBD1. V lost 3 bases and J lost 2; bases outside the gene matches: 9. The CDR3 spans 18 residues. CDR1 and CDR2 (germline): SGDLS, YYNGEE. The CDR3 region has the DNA TGTGCCAGCAGCGCCGCCTCGGGACAGGGGGCAGCTGGAAACACCATATATTTT. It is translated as CASSAASGQGAAGNTIYF.

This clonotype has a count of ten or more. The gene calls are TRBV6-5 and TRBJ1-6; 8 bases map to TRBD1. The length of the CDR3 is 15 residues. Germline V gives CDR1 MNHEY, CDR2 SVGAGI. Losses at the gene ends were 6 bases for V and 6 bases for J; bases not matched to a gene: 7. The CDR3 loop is CASSITGGSNSPLHF. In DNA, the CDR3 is TGTGCCAGCAGCATCACAGGGGGGAGTAATTCACCCCTCCACTTT.

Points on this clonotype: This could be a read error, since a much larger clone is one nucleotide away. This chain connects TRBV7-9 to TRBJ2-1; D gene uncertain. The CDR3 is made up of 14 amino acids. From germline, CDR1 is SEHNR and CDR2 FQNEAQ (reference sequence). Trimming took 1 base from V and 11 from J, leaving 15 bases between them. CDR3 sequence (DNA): TGTGCCAGCAGCTTAGGCTATAGGGAAAATAAGCAGTTCTTC. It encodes CASSLGYRENKQFF.

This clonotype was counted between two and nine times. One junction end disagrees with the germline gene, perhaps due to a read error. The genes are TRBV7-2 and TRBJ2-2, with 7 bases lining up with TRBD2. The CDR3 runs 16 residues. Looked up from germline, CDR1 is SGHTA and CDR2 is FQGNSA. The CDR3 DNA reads TGTGCCAGCAGCTCGACGGGGGGTTCGAACACCGGGGAGCGGTTTTTT. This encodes CASSSTGGSNTGERFF. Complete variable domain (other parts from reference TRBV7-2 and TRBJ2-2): GAGVSQSPSNKVTEKGKDVELRCDPISGHTALYWYRQSLGQGLEFLIYFQGNSAPDKSGLPSDRFSAERTGGSVSTLTIQRTQQEDSAVYLCASSSTGGSNTGERFFGEGSRLTVL.

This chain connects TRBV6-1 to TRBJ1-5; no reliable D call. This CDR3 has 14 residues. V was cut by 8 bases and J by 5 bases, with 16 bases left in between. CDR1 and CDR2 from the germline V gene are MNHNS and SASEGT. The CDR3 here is CASGVWQEYQPQHF. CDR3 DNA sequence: TGTGCCAGCGGAGTTTGGCAGGAGTATCAGCCCCAGCATTTT.